Below are 7 T cell receptor beta chains sequenced from a single sample in a study of OX40 agonist ivuxolimab in advanced cancers. The method was immunoSEQ multiplex PCR; TCRdb's version includes in-frame clones alone and lacks a portion of them. The sample lists over 70,000 clones, 75% to 85% seen once, with about 5.4% in the top ten. This specimen consisted of CD4+ or CD8+ T cells sorted from blood, obtained in a trial of the OX40 agonist ivuxolimab. The source is an adult with an advanced solid tumor such as melanoma, head and neck, liver or kidney cancer.

The chain employs TRBV18 and TRBJ1-1; no clear D gene. V was clipped by 2 bases and J by 4 bases, with 11 bases between them. Germline V gene sequence: CDR1 KGHSH, CDR2 LQKENI. This CDR3 has 14 amino acids. DNA for the CDR3: TGTGCCAGCTCACCAATGGGGTCCCTCACTGAAGCTTTCTTT. Translating gives CASSPMGSLTEAFF.

The chain is built from TRBV4-2 and TRBJ1-1; D is perhaps TRBD1 (6 bases). The V end lost 8 bases, the J end lost 0 bases, and 16 bases lay between the germline ends. The CDR3 length is 15 residues. Germline V gene lookup returns CDR1 LGHNA and CDR2 YNFKEQ. CDR3 loop: CASGVGGLVNTEAFF. The CDR3 bases are TGTGCCAGCGGGGTGGGGGGCCTGGTGAACACTGAAGCTTTCTTT.

This clone was seen more than once but under ten times. This chain uses TRBV4-3 with TRBJ1-6, with D possibly matching TRBD1 (5 bases). The CDR3 is 16 residues long. Trimming cost V 4 bases and J 3 bases, with 13 bases left between them. Germline loops: CDR1 LGHNA, CDR2 YSLEER. CDR3 in DNA: TGCGCCAGCAGCCCACGGAAGGGGTACTATAATTCACCCCTCCACTTT. Translating gives CASSPRKGYYNSPLHF.

The J gene is TRBJ1-2, the V gene TRBV18; 8 positions match TRBD1. This CDR3 is 13 amino acids long. The germline gives CDR1 KGHSH, CDR2 LQKENI. V trimming: 3 bases; J trimming: 8 bases; junction bases outside the gene matches: 5. CDR3 loop: CASSPPRGPGYTF. For the CDR3, the DNA is TGTGCCAGCTCACCTCCCAGGGGGCCGGGCTACACCTTC.

The chain links TRBV27 to TRBJ2-1; 12 bases align to TRBD2. The germline V gene has CDR1 MNHEY and CDR2 SMNVEV (reference sequence). The CDR3 consists of 16 residues. V was clipped by 6 bases and J by 6 bases; unmatched bases: 9. The DNA of the CDR3 is TGTGCCAGCAGCCGAGGGACTAGCGGGCACAGCAATGAGCAGTTCTTC. It specifies CASSRGTSGHSNEQFF.

The J gene is TRBJ2-1, the V gene TRBV5-1; D remains ambiguous. Per the germline V gene, CDR1 is SGHRS and CDR2 is YFSETQ. Trimming pared 3 bases from V and 6 bases from J, leaving 13 bases between. The CDR3 totals 14 residues. For the CDR3, the DNA is TGCGCCAGCAGCTACGGGCTAGATGGCAATGAGCAGTTCTTC. Translating it yields CASSYGLDGNEQFF.

This chain joins TRBV11-2 and TRBJ1-2, with 8 nucleotides matching TRBD1. Per germline, CDR1 SGHAT and CDR2 FQNNGV. The length of the CDR3 is 15 residues. Losses at the gene ends were 5 bases for V and 8 bases for J; bases not matched to a gene: 13. CDR3 in DNA: TGTGCCAGCAGCCACCCCGGACAGGGAGCAGGGGGCTACACCTTC. It is translated as CASSHPGQGAGGYTF.